The 8 T cell receptor gamma chains reported below all come from one sample, sequenced in a study of Vδ1+ human thymocytes. Extracted RNA was reverse transcribed into cDNA. CDR3 amplicons came from multiplex PCR with pooled V-gene forward and constant-region reverse primers. TCRdb redid clone calling on the multiplex PCR reads using CATT. The table includes around 11,000 gamma-chain clones, under 55% detected once. Study-level results: Thymic TRG and TRD repertoires appeared highly polyclonal, with Gaussian CDR3 length distributions.

No antigen is known for these receptors. Sequenced input: Vdelta1+ gamma-delta thymocytes from the thymus. The subset here: FACS-sorted CD3+ TCRalphabeta- TCRVdelta1+ TCRVdelta2- thymocytes. These receptors all stem from a boy younger than two who had congenital heart surgery.

The V call is TRGV3, the J call TRGJ1 or TRGJ2. The J gene was missing in TCRdb and was found by matching the end of the DNA to germline. J lost 5 bases, V lost 0 bases, and 10 bases had no gene match. The CDR3 consists of 15 residues. Germline V gives CDR1 VTNTFY, CDR2 YDVSTARD (reference sequence). This chain's CDR3 is CATWDRRGGNYKKLF. CDR3 DNA sequence: TGTGCCACCTGGGACAGGCGCGGGGGGAATTATAAGAAACTCTTT.

The chain joins TRGV8 to TRGJ1 or TRGJ2. The J gene was not available in TCRdb and was assigned here by matching the DNA to germline segments. V was pared by 5 bases and J by 3 bases, with 7 bases of the junction left unmatched. The CDR3 is made up of 13 amino acids. The germline gives CDR1 VENAVY, CDR2 YDSYNSRV. CDR3 residues: CATWGLFYYKKLF. DNA of the CDR3: TGTGCCACCTGGGGCTTATTTTATTATAAGAAACTCTTT.

V is TRGV9 and J is TRGJ1 or TRGJ2. This CDR3 contains 13 residues. Trimming cost V 2 bases and J 6 bases; bases outside gene matches: 7. Per the germline V gene, CDR1 is GITISATS and CDR2 is ISYDGTV (reference sequence). CDR3 region: CALWEAPGYKKLF. The CDR3, as DNA: TGTGCCTTGTGGGAGGCCCCGGGTTATAAGAAACTCTTT.

This clone was seen only a few times. The junction departs from the called germline gene at one end, perhaps through a read error. The gene calls are TRGV8 and TRGJ1 or TRGJ2. The length of the CDR3 is 10 residues. The germline V gene encodes CDR1 VENAVY and CDR2 YDSYNSRV. The CDR3 nucleotides read TGTGCCACTTATTATTATAAGAAACTATTT. The encoded protein is CATYYYKKLF.

This clone appeared a few times. The chain joins TRGV3 to TRGJ1 or TRGJ2. Germline V gene sequence: CDR1 VTNTFY, CDR2 YDVSTARD (reference sequence). V shed 1 base and J 8 bases; nucleotides not matched to a gene: 17. The CDR3 has 16 amino acids. The CDR3 DNA sequence: TGTGCCACCTGGGACAGACCAGGTCGGTATGAGGATAAGAAACTCTTT. This sequence encodes CATWDRPGRYEDKKLF.

The chain joins TRGV8 to TRGJ1 or TRGJ2. The J segment lost 7 bases and the V segment lost 0 bases, leaving 3 bases of the junction unmatched. This CDR3 has 12 amino acids. Germline V gene lookup returns CDR1 VENAVY and CDR2 YDSYNSRV. The DNA of the CDR3 is TGTGCCACCTGGGATAGGGAATATAAGAAACTCTTT. This codes for CATWDREYKKLF.

As regards this clone: One end of the junction is discordant with germline, which a read error may explain. J is TRGJ1 or TRGJ2 and V is TRGV9. The J gene was missing in TCRdb and was found by matching the end of the DNA to germline. The CDR3 runs to 14 residues. Germline V gives CDR1 GITISATS, CDR2 ISYDGTV (reference sequence). The CDR3 region is CALWEVRNYYKKLF. The DNA of the CDR3 is TGCGCCTTGTGGGAGGTGCGGAATTATTATAAGAAACTCTTT.

V usage is TRGV5 and J usage is TRGJ1 or TRGJ2. TCRdb records no J gene; here it was assigned by comparing the DNA to germline. Germline CDR1 is VINAFY and CDR2 is YDVSNSKD. The CDR3 runs 13 residues. V trimming: 6 bases; J trimming: 5 bases; junction bases outside the gene matches: 10. CDR3 sequence (DNA): TGTGCCACCTGGACTGGAAATGATTATAAGAAACTCTTT. Protein: CATWTGNDYKKLF.